This TCR beta chain comes out of a study of OX40 agonist ivuxolimab in advanced cancers. Findings and limits, study-wide: Expanded peripheral T cell antigen specificity was not determined.

Concerning this clone: Its cognate antigen is unknown.

Generated by immunoSEQ multiplex PCR, the TCRdb table keeps only in-frame clones and is missing some. The table lists about 23,000 clones, 60% to 85% of them singletons. The investigators sampled blood at baseline, at cycle 4 day 1, and at cycle 7 day 1. Between the trimmed V and J ends, which lost 6 bases and 0 bases, there was a span of 12 bases. Germline V gene sequence: CDR1 LNHDA, CDR2 SQIVND (reference sequence). The CDR3 is 15 amino acids. Source: CD4+ or CD8+ T cells sorted from blood, taken in a trial of the OX40 agonist ivuxolimab. This chain connects TRBV19 to TRBJ1-5; no clear D. The TCR sequence derives from an adult with an advanced solid tumor such as melanoma, head and neck, liver or kidney cancer. CDR3 bases: TGTGCCAGTAGGACGACAAGAAATAGCAATCAGCCCCAGCATTTT. Residues: CASRTTRNSNQPQHF.